There are many counts of the clone carrying this TCR beta chain. What it recognizes is unknown. This entry is derived from a study of T cells in Graves' hyperthyroidism and ophthalmopathy. The study's findings and limits: Ophthalmopathy was distinguished from stable hyperthyroidism by 13 V-J signatures. Most expanded thyroid clonotypes above 0.001 recurred in blood.

Patients were excluded for uncontrolled infection, other autoimmune disease, pregnancy or lactation. The germline V gene encodes CDR1 LNHNV and CDR2 YYDKDF (reference sequence). With 3 bases clipped from V and 4 bases from J, the junction kept 3 bases outside the gene matches. The CDR3 has 13 residues. The investigators amplified TCR beta CDR3 regions from RNA transcripts. A first-round RT-PCR of the TCR CDR3 used the HTBI primer set. TCRdb processed the multiplex PCR reads anew with MiXCR; each CDR3 protein has one entry. Found here are 450,000 to 700,000 distinct CDR3 sequences, roughly 50% of them singletons; the top ten hold more than 7%.

The source is a woman aged 18 to 35 with Graves' hyperthyroidism. Sequenced sample: peripheral blood or thyroid tissue (not recorded which). The V gene is TRBV15, the J gene TRBJ2-7, with 7 positions matching TRBD1. The CDR3 loop reads CATSRQGEYEQYF. CDR3 DNA: TGTGCCACCAGCAGGCAGGGGGAGTACGAGCAGTACTTC.